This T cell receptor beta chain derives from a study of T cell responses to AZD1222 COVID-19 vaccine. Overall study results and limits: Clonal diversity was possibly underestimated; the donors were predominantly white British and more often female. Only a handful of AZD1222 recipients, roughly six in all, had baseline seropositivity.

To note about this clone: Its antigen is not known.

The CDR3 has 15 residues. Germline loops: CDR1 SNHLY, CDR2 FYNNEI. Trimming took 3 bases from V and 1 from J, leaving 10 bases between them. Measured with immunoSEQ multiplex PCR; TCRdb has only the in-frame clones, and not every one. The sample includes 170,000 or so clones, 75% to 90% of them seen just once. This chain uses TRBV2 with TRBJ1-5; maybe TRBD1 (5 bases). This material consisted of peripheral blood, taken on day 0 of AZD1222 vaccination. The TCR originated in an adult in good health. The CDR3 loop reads CASSDWGFSNQPQHF. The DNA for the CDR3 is TGTGCCAGCAGTGATTGGGGGTTCAGCAATCAGCCCCAGCATTTT.